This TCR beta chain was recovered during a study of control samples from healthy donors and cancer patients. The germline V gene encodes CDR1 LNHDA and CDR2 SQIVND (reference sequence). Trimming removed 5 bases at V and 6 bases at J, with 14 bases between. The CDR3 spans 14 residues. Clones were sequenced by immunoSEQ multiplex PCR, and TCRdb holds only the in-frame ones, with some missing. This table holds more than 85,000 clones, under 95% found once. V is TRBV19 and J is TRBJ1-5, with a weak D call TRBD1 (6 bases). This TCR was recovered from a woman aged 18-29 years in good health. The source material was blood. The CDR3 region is CASSQQGIAQPQHF. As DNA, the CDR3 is TGTGCCAGTAGTCAACAGGGAATCGCTCAGCCCCAGCATTTT.